The next 27 T cell receptor beta chains were all read from a single sample in a study of blood T cell repertoires in COVID-19. Clones were sequenced by immunoSEQ multiplex PCR, and TCRdb holds only the in-frame ones, with some missing. The sample lists fewer than 350,000 clones, about nine tenths occurring once. The specimen was PBMCs or T cells enriched from blood (not recorded which). Receptor source: a woman aged 35 to 49 who had recovered from COVID-19.

The chain employs TRBV6-5 and TRBJ2-7, with a possible D match to TRBD1 (6 bases). CDR1 and CDR2 from the germline V gene are MNHEY and SVGAGI. This CDR3 comprises 14 residues. The V and J ends lost 1 base and 7 bases respectively, with 14 bases between them. CDR3 DNA: TGTGCCAGCAGTTACTGGGACACCTCCGGGGAGCAGTACTTC. It is translated as CASSYWDTSGEQYF.

The chain is built from TRBV5-1 and TRBJ1-1, with D possibly being TRBD1 (6 bases). The V gene's germline CDR1 is SGHRS and CDR2 YFSETQ. CDR3 length: 16 amino acids. Deletions cut 4 bases from V and 0 bases from J, with 16 bases between. CDR3 sequence reads: CASSPGQLLLNTEAFF. Here the CDR3 DNA reads TGCGCCAGCAGCCCGGGACAACTACTCTTGAACACTGAAGCTTTCTTT.

The chain has TRBV5-1 and TRBJ1-1; no clear D. V gave up 0 bases and J gave up 4 bases, with 7 bases separating them. Germline lookup yields CDR1 SGHRS and CDR2 YFSETQ. CDR3 length: 13 residues. This CDR3 reads CASSLAGSTEAFF. Written as DNA, the CDR3 is TGCGCCAGCAGCTTGGCGGGGAGCACTGAAGCTTTCTTT.

The chain joins TRBV19 to TRBJ2-1; TRBD2 agrees at 12 bases. The CDR3 spans 17 residues. V lost 0 bases, J lost 2 bases, and 2 bases stayed unmatched. Per the germline V gene, CDR1 is LNHDA and CDR2 is SQIVND (reference sequence). The CDR3: CASSIEGLAGPYNEQFF. CDR3 in DNA: TGTGCCAGTAGTATAGAAGGACTAGCGGGGCCCTACAATGAGCAGTTCTTC.

The chain couples TRBV10-3 to TRBJ2-3, with 8 bases matching TRBD1. The J segment lost 0 bases and the V segment lost 3 bases, leaving 5 bases of the junction unmatched. The V gene's germline CDR1 is ENHRY and CDR2 SYGVKD. CDR3 length: 16 amino acids. CDR3 nucleotide sequence: TGTGCCATCAGTGACCGCAGGGGGCTGAGCACAGATACGCAGTATTTT. Encoded protein: CAISDRRGLSTDTQYF.

The V call is TRBV12-3 or TRBV12-4, the J call TRBJ2-2; possible D gene TRBD1, 6 bases. The CDR3 extends over 13 amino acids. V lost 6 bases, J lost 8 bases, and 13 bases lay in between. CDR3 sequence: CASRTGQLGELFF. The CDR3 coding sequence is TGTGCCAGCAGAACAGGGCAATTAGGGGAGCTGTTTTTT.

The chain has TRBV5-4 and TRBJ2-7; 11 bases fit TRBD1. The germline V gene has CDR1 SGHNT and CDR2 YYREEE (reference sequence). The CDR3 is 15 residues long. V shed 2 bases, J shed 3 bases, and the junction held 4 bases outside the gene matches. The chain's CDR3 is CASSLTGTGGYEQYF. CDR3 DNA sequence: TGTGCCAGCAGCTTAACCGGGACAGGGGGCTACGAGCAGTACTTC. The full variable domain, rest sourced from reference TRBV5-4 and TRBJ2-7, is ETGVTQSPTHLIKTRGQQVTLRCSSQSGHNTVSWYQQALGQGPQFIFQYYREEENGRGNFPPRFSGLQFPNYSSELNVNALELDDSALYLCASSLTGTGGYEQYFGPGTRLTVT.

J is TRBJ2-7 and V is TRBV5-1; weak D call: TRBD1 (6 bases). The germline V gene has CDR1 SGHRS and CDR2 YFSETQ. V dropped 3 bases and J dropped 2 bases, with 9 bases sitting between them. This CDR3 has 13 residues. In DNA form, the CDR3 reads TGCGCCAGCAGCTCCTCAGGGGCCTACGAGCAGTACTTC. It encodes CASSSSGAYEQYF.

The V call is TRBV13, the J call TRBJ1-2; D unclear. Trimming cost V 3 bases and J 4 bases, with 12 bases left between them. The CDR3 runs 14 residues. Germline V lookup: CDR1 PRHDT, CDR2 FYEKMQ (reference sequence). CDR3 nucleotides: TGTGCCAGCAGCTTCACGGGTACGGGCTATGGCTACACCTTC. This sequence encodes CASSFTGTGYGYTF.

Regarding this clone: Relative to the germline gene, one junction end is altered; a read error may explain this. The chain uses TRBV20-1 and TRBJ2-4; 8 positions match TRBD1. Per germline, CDR1 DFQATT and CDR2 SNEGSKA (reference sequence). The CDR3 contains 11 residues. CDR3 sequence reads: CSARGEDRVNF. As DNA, the CDR3 is TGCAGTGCTAGAGGGGAGGACAGGGTGAACTTC.

The genes are TRBV5-6 and TRBJ2-1; D gene ambiguous. V was pared by 3 bases and J by 2 bases, with 15 bases between. Per germline, CDR1 SGHDT and CDR2 YYEEEE. The CDR3 is 16 amino acids. This CDR3 is CASSSRSLPPYNEQFF. Here the CDR3 DNA reads TGTGCCAGCAGCTCGAGGTCCTTGCCCCCCTACAATGAGCAGTTCTTC.

This clone was recorded only once. The V and J genes are TRBV5-8 and TRBJ2-6, with 8 bases that match TRBD2. The CDR3 extends over 16 amino acids. Germline CDR1 SGHTS, CDR2 YDEGEE. The ends lost 7 bases at V and 0 bases at J; junction bases unmatched: 6. CDR3 DNA: TGTGCCAGCGTCGGGGGGGTTATCTCTGGGGCCAACGTCCTGACTTTC. Protein sequence: CASVGGVISGANVLTF.

The CDR3 spells CASSLGLAGLSYEQYF. The CDR3 DNA is TGTGCCAGCAGCTTAGGACTAGCGGGACTTTCCTACGAGCAGTACTTC. The chain is built from TRBV7-2 and TRBJ2-7, with TRBD2 matching over 11 bases. The V gene end was trimmed by 1 base and the J gene end by 1 base; junction bases not matched to a gene: 3. CDR3 length equals 16 residues. CDR1 is SGHTA, CDR2 FQGNSA, per germline.

In its sample, this clone was seen a few times. This chain connects TRBV27 to TRBJ2-1; 12 bases match TRBD2. Per germline, CDR1 MNHEY and CDR2 SMNVEV (reference sequence). The junction had 8 bases not matched to a gene; V was cut back by 6 bases and J by 8 bases. The CDR3 sequence is 15 residues long. For the CDR3, the DNA is TGTGCCAGCAGGGGGAGGACTAGCGGGACCTATGAGCAGTTCTTC. It specifies CASRGRTSGTYEQFF.

This chain links TRBV4-1 with TRBJ1-1; D might be TRBD1 (5 bases). This CDR3 has 15 residues. CDR1 is MGHRA, CDR2 YSYEKL, per germline. V was cut by 0 bases and J by 1 base, with 9 bases left in between. As DNA, the CDR3 is TGCGCCAGCAGCCAAGATAGGGGAGGGAACACTGAAGCTTTCTTT. Its translation is CASSQDRGGNTEAFF.

The V call is TRBV21-1, the J call TRBJ1-2; TRBD1 is the table's D call and was not checked against the DNA. TRBV21-1 is marked as a pseudogene. This CDR3 has 15 residues. The CDR3 DNA reads as TGTGCCAGCAGCAAAGCTGATCAGGCCAACTATGGCTACACCTTC. Protein product: CASSKADQANYGYTF.

The V call is TRBV5-6, the J call TRBJ1-2; unclear D gene. Germline lookup yields CDR1 SGHDT and CDR2 YYEEEE. This CDR3 is 14 amino acids long. With 3 bases removed from V and 4 bases from J, the gap between germline ends came to 13 bases. In nucleotides, the CDR3 is TGTGCCAGCAGCTCTCCGGGATTCTTCTATGGCTACACCTTC. Protein product: CASSSPGFFYGYTF.

The chain carries TRBV5-1 and TRBJ1-6; TRBD1 is a possible D gene (5 bases). The CDR3 spans 15 residues. Trimming removed 3 bases from V and 10 bases from J, with 17 bases in between. Per germline, CDR1 SGHRS and CDR2 YFSETQ. CDR3 protein: CASSSALRGSSPLHF. CDR3 coding DNA: TGCGCCAGCAGCTCGGCCCTTAGGGGAAGCTCACCCCTCCACTTT.

The V call is TRBV7-6, the J call TRBJ1-2; 8 bases line up with TRBD1. Germline trimming cut 1 base from V and 1 base from J; bases unmatched to any gene: 2. The CDR3 runs to 15 residues. Germline CDR1 and CDR2: SGHVS and FNYEAQ. Here the CDR3 reads CASSLETGVNYGYTF. For the CDR3, the DNA is TGTGCCAGCAGCTTAGAGACAGGGGTTAACTATGGCTACACCTTC.

The chain is built from TRBV4-3 and TRBJ2-3, with 10 bases aligning to TRBD2. Germline trimming cut 1 base from V and 7 bases from J; bases unmatched to any gene: 8. CDR3 size: 16 residues. From germline, CDR1 is LGHNA and CDR2 YSLEER. Here the CDR3 reads CASSQGSGRAWYTQYF. Here the CDR3 DNA reads TGCGCCAGCAGCCAAGGAAGCGGGAGGGCCTGGTATACGCAGTATTTT.

The chain's CDR3 is CASRGGTSSTGELFF. In DNA form, the CDR3 reads TGCGCCAGCAGGGGCGGGACTAGCTCCACCGGGGAGCTGTTTTTT. V and J are TRBV4-1 and TRBJ2-2; TRBD2 matches 9 bases. Losses at the gene ends were 6 bases for V and 4 bases for J; bases not matched to a gene: 6. CDR3 size: 15 residues. The germline gives CDR1 MGHRA, CDR2 YSYEKL.

The J gene is TRBJ1-4, the V gene TRBV29-1; D is possibly TRBD1 (5 bases). Germline V lookup: CDR1 SQVTM, CDR2 ANQGSEA. The CDR3 contains 12 residues. Trimming took 7 bases from V and 8 from J, leaving 14 bases between them. The CDR3 reads CSALRPGEKLFF. The DNA for the CDR3 is TGCAGCGCTCTCCGACCAGGGGAAAAACTGTTTTTT.

The chain uses TRBV4-1 and TRBJ1-5; the D is unclear. CDR1 MGHRA and CDR2 YSYEKL come from the germline V gene. V lost 0 bases and J lost 5, with 5 bases in between. This CDR3 is built from 13 residues. The CDR3 here is CASSQDRDQPQHF. CDR3 nucleotides: TGCGCCAGCAGCCAAGATCGAGATCAGCCCCAGCATTTT.

This sequence joins TRBV7-2 and TRBJ2-1, with 9 bases matching TRBD2. V gave up 1 base and J gave up 6 bases; unmatched junction bases: 4. The CDR3 is 15 residues long. The germline V gene encodes CDR1 SGHTA and CDR2 FQGNSA. The CDR3 DNA reads as TGTGCCAGCAGCTTAGTTGGGACTAGCAGCAATGAGCAGTTCTTC. Protein: CASSLVGTSSNEQFF.

V gene TRBV6-5 combines with J gene TRBJ2-7; 14 bases line up with TRBD2. The germline CDR1 and CDR2 sequences are MNHEY and SVGAGI. The CDR3 consists of 15 residues. The V and J ends lost 6 bases and 9 bases, in that order; junction bases with no gene match: 10. CDR3 sequence: CASSQQGLAGEGQYF. In nucleotides, the CDR3 is TGTGCCAGCAGCCAGCAGGGACTAGCGGGAGAAGGGCAGTACTTC.

V usage is TRBV5-5 and J usage is TRBJ1-5, with D unclear. CDR3 size: 14 residues. In germline, CDR1 is SGHKS, CDR2 YYEKEE (reference sequence). Trimming stripped 1 base from V and 0 bases from J, with 5 bases between. The CDR3 spells CASSLQISNQPQHF. DNA of the CDR3: TGTGCCAGCAGCTTGCAGATTAGCAATCAGCCCCAGCATTTT.

V usage is TRBV5-5 and J usage is TRBJ2-7, with D possibly matching TRBD2 (5 bases). Trimming pared 0 bases from V and 3 bases from J, leaving 13 bases between. Germline CDR1 reads SGHKS; CDR2 reads YYEKEE (reference sequence). The CDR3 consists of 15 residues. The DNA of the CDR3 is TGTGCCAGCAGCTTGGGGCGGACTCCTTTCTACGAGCAGTACTTC. This gives the protein CASSLGRTPFYEQYF. The complete variable domain, with remaining parts taken from reference TRBV5-5 and TRBJ2-7, reads DAGVTQSPTHLIKTRGQQVTLRCSPISGHKSVSWYQQVLGQGPQFIFQYYEKEERGRGNFPDRFSARQFPNYSSELNVNALLLGDSALYLCASSLGRTPFYEQYFGPGTRLTVT.